A selection of T cell receptor beta chains follows, all from one sample in a study of cytomegalovirus exposure and HLA in healthy donors. Clones were read by immunoSEQ multiplex PCR, and TCRdb kept only the in-frame ones, dropping some. The sample holds 150,000 to 200,000 clones, about four fifths seen once. Sequences were obtained from PBMCs. These receptors all stem from a woman under 30 in good health and CMV-seropositive. Both conserved end residues are part of each CDR3. D genes are given only for firm matches. Some rows have no size entry. The others give once, few or many, or a class for an expanded clone.

v_gene	d_gene	j_gene	abundance	CDR3nt	CDR3aa
TRBV5-5	-	TRBJ2-5	-	TGTGCCAGCAGCTTACACCCCCTAATCCCGAGGGAGACCCAGTACTTC	CASSLHPLIPRETQYF
TRBV2	-	TRBJ1-3	-	TGTGCCAGCAGTGAAGCGCAGTATCGCCGGCCGGACAATGGAAACACCATATATTTT	CASSEAQYRRPDNGNTIYF
TRBV5-4	-	TRBJ1-1	-	TGTGCCAGCAGCTTGGTTCGGGGGTCGGCTGAAGCTTTCTTT	CASSLVRGSAEAFF
TRBV15	-	TRBJ2-2	-	TGTGCCACCAGCAGAGATTCTGGTCGTTTGAGAACCGGGGAGCTGTTTTTT	CATSRDSGRLRTGELFF
TRBV6-6	TRBD1	TRBJ2-1	-	TGTGCCAGCAGGGAGACAGGGCGATCCTACAATGAGCAGTTCTTC	CASRETGRSYNEQFF
TRBV6-1	TRBD2	TRBJ2-5	once	TGTGCCAGCAGTGAAGCGGGAGGGCAAGAGACCCAGTACTTC	CASSEAGGQETQYF
TRBV5-1	-	TRBJ2-2	-	TGCGCCAGCAGCTTACTGTCCACTGGGAACACCGGGGAGCTGTTTTTT	CASSLLSTGNTGELFF
TRBV19	TRBD2	TRBJ2-1	once	TGTGCCAGTAGTACTAGCGGGGGGGCAAATGAGCAGTTCTTC	CASSTSGGANEQFF
TRBV7-9	-	TRBJ1-3	-	TGTGCCAGCAGCTCGCCCGAGACAGCATACCCAAGCTCTGGAAACACCATATATTTT	CASSSPETAYPSSGNTIYF
TRBV27	-	TRBJ2-7	-	TGTGCCAGCAGTTTAGCGGGCGGGACCTACGAGCAGTACTTC	CASSLAGGTYEQYF
TRBV4-2	-	TRBJ2-3	-	TGTGCCAGCAGCCCACTATGGCGGATGGGAGATACGCAGTATTTT	CASSPLWRMGDTQYF
TRBV27	TRBD2	TRBJ2-3	-	TGTGCCAGCAGTTTATTCGGGGGGGAAAGCACAGATACGCAGTATTTT	CASSLFGGESTDTQYF
TRBV6-5	-	TRBJ1-5	few	TGTGCCAGCAGTCCCGGGACACCTAGCAATCAGCCCCAGCATTTT	CASSPGTPSNQPQHF
TRBV7-2	TRBD2	TRBJ2-1	-	TGTGCCAGCAGCCCACTTGGGGCGGGGGTCTACAATGAGCAGTTCTTC	CASSPLGAGVYNEQFF
TRBV7-9	TRBD1	TRBJ2-1	-	TGTGCCAGCAGCTTGACGACAGGGGTTGTCTACAATGAGCAGTTCTTC	CASSLTTGVVYNEQFF
TRBV7-9	TRBD1	TRBJ1-2	once	TGTGCCAGCAGCGCCGGACAGGGAGATGGCTACACCTTC	CASSAGQGDGYTF
TRBV7-3	-	TRBJ2-5	-	TGTGCCAGCAGCTTCTCAGGGGGGCAAGAGACCCAGTACTTC	CASSFSGGQETQYF
TRBV6-5	TRBD1	TRBJ1-6	-	TGTGCCAGCAGTTACTCGAGGGGGACAGGGGGCACCCTCCACTTT	CASSYSRGTGGTLHF
TRBV27	TRBD1	TRBJ1-4	-	TGTGCCAGCAGGGAACTTTGGACAGGGGCGCCTGGAACTAATGAAAAACTGTTTTTT	CASRELWTGAPGTNEKLFF
TRBV6-1	-	TRBJ1-5	-	TGTGCCAGCAGTGATACAGGGAATCAGCCCCAGCATTTT	CASSDTGNQPQHF
TRBV6-5	-	TRBJ2-3	-	TGTGCCAGCAGTTACAGGGGCCGAACTAGCACAGATACGCAGTATTTT	CASSYRGRTSTDTQYF
TRBV27	-	TRBJ1-1	-	TGTGCCAGCAGTTTACAGTCGGGGGTAGGTACTGAAGCTTTCTTT	CASSLQSGVGTEAFF
TRBV19	-	TRBJ1-5	-	TGTGCCAGTTCTGGCCAGGAAAATCAGCCCCAGCATTTT	CASSGQENQPQHF
TRBV19	-	TRBJ2-5	-	TGTGCCAGTAGTATACAGGGGAACCAAGAGACCCAGTACTTC	CASSIQGNQETQYF
TRBV15	TRBD1	TRBJ2-3	-	TGTGCCACCAGCCTCCCCGGGACAGCCTTTATTAGCACAGATACGCAGTATTTT	CATSLPGTAFISTDTQYF
TRBV2	TRBD2	TRBJ2-6	-	TGTGCCAGCAGTGAATTTTTCACTAGCGGGGGATATTCTGGGGCCAACGTCCTGACTTTC	CASSEFFTSGGYSGANVLTF
TRBV7-9	-	TRBJ1-6	-	TGTTCCAGCAGCCCGCCCTGGCTAGAGTGGAATTCACCCCTCCACTTT	CSSSPPWLEWNSPLHF
TRBV7-8	-	TRBJ1-1	-	TGTGCCAGCAGCTTAGAGGAGAGTCCCGTTTGGGGCGGTAGGAACACTGAAGCTTTCTTT	CASSLEESPVWGGRNTEAFF
TRBV10-3	TRBD1	TRBJ2-7	-	TGTGCCATCAGTGAGACCGGGACAGTAAGCTCCTACGAGCAGTACTTC	CAISETGTVSSYEQYF
TRBV6-5	-	TRBJ1-5	few	TGTGCCAGCAGCGAGACAGCCTATAGCAATCAGCCCCAGCATTTT	CASSETAYSNQPQHF
TRBV4-1	-	TRBJ2-7	few	TGCGCCAGCAGCCAAGTGCCGGCCTACGAGCAGTACTTC	CASSQVPAYEQYF
TRBV6-1	TRBD1	TRBJ2-1	-	TGTGCCAGCAGTGCCTTGGGACAGACCTACAATGAGCAGTTCTTC	CASSALGQTYNEQFF
TRBV4-2	TRBD2	TRBJ2-1	-	TGTGCCAGCAGCCAGGCCGGGACTAGCGTCTACAATGAGCAGTTCTTC	CASSQAGTSVYNEQFF
TRBV6-6	TRBD1	TRBJ2-7	once	TGTGCCAGCACCAACCCAGGGGGTCCCTACGAGCAGTACTTC	CASTNPGGPYEQYF
TRBV27	TRBD1	TRBJ2-7	-	TGTGCCAGCACCCCGGGACAGGATTCCTACGAGCAGTACTTC	CASTPGQDSYEQYF
TRBV19	TRBD1	TRBJ1-1	-	TGTGCCAGTAGGAAGAAGGGACAGGGGGCCAGGGGAACTGAAGCTTTCTTT	CASRKKGQGARGTEAFF
TRBV9	TRBD2	TRBJ2-7	-	TGTGCCAGCAGCGCAACTAGCGTGGGGGACGAGCAGTACTTC	CASSATSVGDEQYF